This T cell receptor (beta chain) was retrieved from a study of blood T cells in healthy people across ages. For the second PCR, which ran for roughly 6 to 12 cycles, a sample-barcoded 5' primer and a J-beta primer mix were used. TCRdb re-analysed the 5' RACE reads in MiXCR, keeping a single row per CDR3 protein. The repertoire holds roughly 1.5 million distinct CDR3 sequences, with approximately 42% as singletons. This TCR came from a woman under 30 in good health. The sample comprised blood.

CDR3 in amino acids: CAISHPRERDYNEQFF. Here the CDR3 DNA reads TGTGCCATCAGTCACCCGCGGGAGCGGGATTACAATGAGCAGTTCTTC. The chain combines TRBV10-3 with TRBJ2-1; 7 positions match TRBD2. The germline CDR1 and CDR2 sequences are ENHRY and SYGVKD. There are 16 residues in the CDR3. V shed 5 bases, J shed 4 bases, and the junction held 11 bases outside the gene matches.